These 18 T cell receptor beta chains came from one sample sequenced in a study of blood T cell repertoires in COVID-19. The protocol was immunoSEQ multiplex PCR, while the TCRdb copy is restricted to in-frame clones and leaves out a portion. The data hold fewer than 350,000 clones, with roughly 89% observed a single time. Sequenced: PBMCs or T cells enriched from blood (not recorded which). The receptors shown here come from a middle-aged woman who had recovered from COVID-19.

V gene TRBV6-5 combines with J gene TRBJ2-7, with TRBD1 identical over 8 bases. CDR3 size: 14 residues. The V gene's germline CDR1 is MNHEY and CDR2 SVGAGI. The junction had 7 bases not matched to a gene; V was cut back by 6 bases and J by 3 bases. The CDR3: CASRAGTGFYEQYF. The CDR3 bases are TGTGCCAGCAGAGCCGGGACAGGCTTCTACGAGCAGTACTTC.

The V call is TRBV2, the J call TRBJ2-1; D is perhaps TRBD2 (6 bases). The CDR3 spans 15 residues. The V gene's germline CDR1 is SNHLY and CDR2 FYNNEI. The V and J ends lost 1 base and 7 bases respectively, with 14 bases between them. Here the CDR3 DNA reads TGTGCCAGCAGTGAAGGTGACGGGGCGGGGAATGAGCAGTTCTTC. Residues: CASSEGDGAGNEQFF.

CDR3 bases: TGTGCCATCAGTGATGACAGGGCCAACACTGAAGCTTTCTTT. Translation gives CAISDDRANTEAFF. The V call is TRBV10-3, the J call TRBJ1-1, with TRBD1 matching over 7 bases. After removal of 3 bases from V and 2 bases from J, the junction contained 3 bases not matched to a gene. The germline gives CDR1 ENHRY, CDR2 SYGVKD. The CDR3 loop spans 14 amino acids.

The chain joins TRBV4-2 to TRBJ1-2, with unresolved D. V was shortened by 0 bases and J by 4 bases, with 12 bases between the two germline ends. Germline V gene lookup returns CDR1 LGHNA and CDR2 YNFKEQ. CDR3 length equals 15 residues. Here the CDR3 reads CASSQDHGGTYGYTF. CDR3 sequence (DNA): TGTGCCAGCAGCCAAGATCACGGCGGAACCTATGGCTACACCTTC.

This clone was seen only a few times. The gene calls are TRBV12-5 and TRBJ1-1; D remains ambiguous. In germline, CDR1 is LGHNT, CDR2 FRNRAP. The V end lost 0 bases, the J end lost 6 bases, and 11 bases lay between the germline ends. This CDR3 comprises 14 residues. In DNA form, the CDR3 reads TGTGCTAGTGGTTTGGTATATGGCAACGCTGAAGCTTTCTTT. This gives the protein CASGLVYGNAEAFF.

The chain has TRBV18 and TRBJ1-1; 8 bases map to TRBD1. The CDR3 loop spans 16 amino acids. Germline V lookup: CDR1 KGHSH, CDR2 LQKENI. J gave up 0 bases and V 3 bases, and 6 bases lay outside the gene matches. The CDR3 nucleotides read TGTGCCAGCTCACCCCGGACAGGGCGATTGAACACTGAAGCTTTCTTT. Its protein is CASSPRTGRLNTEAFF.

The J gene is TRBJ2-2, the V gene TRBV6-5, with D perhaps TRBD1 (6 bases). Germline assignment: CDR1 MNHEY and CDR2 SVGAGI. Trimming took 2 bases from V and 1 from J, leaving 8 bases between them. The CDR3 length is 15 residues. The CDR3 DNA reads TGTGCCAGCAGTTACCCGACAGGGAACACCGGGGAGCTGTTTTTT. Protein product: CASSYPTGNTGELFF.

The chain carries TRBV2 and TRBJ1-6; 11 bases map to TRBD1. CDR1 is SNHLY and CDR2 is FYNNEI in the germline V gene. The CDR3 spans 15 residues. The V segment lost 6 bases and the J segment 10 bases; nucleotides outside the gene matches: 8. The CDR3 nucleotides are TGTGCCAGCAGCGGGCCGGGACAGGGGGAGTCACCCCTCCACTTT. Amino acids: CASSGPGQGESPLHF.

The chain uses TRBV4-1 and TRBJ2-2, with 7 bases identical to TRBD2. J gave up 1 base and V 1 base, and 6 bases lay outside the gene matches. Germline CDR1 MGHRA, CDR2 YSYEKL. The CDR3 is 17 residues long. The CDR3 nucleotides read TGCGCCAGCAGCCAAGGGGGGGGAGGAAGGAACACCGGGGAGCTGTTTTTT. Translation gives CASSQGGGGRNTGELFF.

The chain employs TRBV5-1 and TRBJ2-7, with 7 bases lining up with TRBD2. Trimming at V came to 0 bases and at J to 4 bases, leaving 4 bases not matched to a gene. Germline V lookup: CDR1 SGHRS, CDR2 YFSETQ. CDR3 length: 14 amino acids. The CDR3: CASSLGGGPYEQYF. The CDR3 DNA reads TGCGCCAGCAGCTTGGGCGGGGGACCTTACGAGCAGTACTTC.

This sequence joins TRBV3-1 (or the pseudogene TRBV3-2) and TRBJ1-2; TRBD1 agrees at 9 bases. The CDR3 is made up of 14 amino acids. J lost 2 bases, V lost 3 bases, and 1 base had no gene match. Germline V gives CDR1 LGHDT, CDR2 YNNKEL (reference sequence). The CDR3 sequence: CASSQGQGNYGYTF. The CDR3 DNA follows: TGTGCCAGCAGCCAGGGACAGGGAAACTATGGCTACACCTTC.

V is TRBV2 and J is TRBJ1-6, with D tentatively TRBD1 (6 bases). Germline V gene data show CDR1 as SNHLY and CDR2 as FYNNEI. Trimming removed 6 bases at V and 3 bases at J, with 15 bases between. The CDR3 spans 16 residues. Here the CDR3 reads CASRGARGFYNSPLHF. The CDR3, as DNA: TGTGCCAGCAGGGGGGCCAGAGGATTCTATAATTCACCCCTCCACTTT.

This clone was counted between two and nine times. V is TRBV9 and J is TRBJ1-2; possibly TRBD1 for D (6 bases). The germline V and J ends were trimmed by 3 bases and 11 bases, with 17 bases remaining between them. The CDR3 loop spans 13 amino acids. Per germline, CDR1 SGDLS and CDR2 YYNGEE. CDR3 sequence: CASSATGQIRYTF. CDR3 nucleotide sequence: TGTGCCAGCAGCGCAACGGGACAAATTCGTTACACCTTC.

The chain links TRBV7-2 to TRBJ1-5; 7 bases map to TRBD1. CDR1 is SGHTA and CDR2 is FQGNSA in the germline V gene. The CDR3 sequence is 16 residues long. V lost 3 bases and J lost 7; bases outside the gene matches: 12. The chain's CDR3 is CASSFNQGGTGQPQHF. CDR3 DNA sequence: TGTGCCAGCAGCTTTAATCAGGGGGGCACAGGACAGCCCCAGCATTTT.

This clone was recorded only once. The chain carries TRBV19 and TRBJ1-5, with D maybe TRBD1 (5 bases). This CDR3 is built from 17 residues. The ends were cut back, 4 bases at V and 5 bases at J, with 21 bases in the middle. Germline V gene lookup returns CDR1 LNHDA and CDR2 SQIVND (reference sequence). The CDR3 loop is CASSNWSGREGDQPQHF. The CDR3 nucleotides are TGTGCCAGTAGTAATTGGAGTGGCAGGGAAGGGGATCAGCCCCAGCATTTT.

The CDR3 loop is CASRDTGGIQGYTF. The DNA for the CDR3 is TGTGCCAGCAGGGATACAGGGGGCATACAGGGCTACACCTTC. V gene TRBV2 combines with J gene TRBJ1-2, with 9 bases lining up with TRBD1. From germline, CDR1 is SNHLY and CDR2 FYNNEI. This CDR3 has 14 amino acids. Trimming removed 6 bases from V and 8 bases from J; junction bases left unmatched: 10. Looking up the rest from reference TRBV2 and TRBJ1-2 gives the full variable domain: EPEVTQTPSHQVTQMGQEVILRCVPISNHLYFYWYRQILGQKVEFLVSFYNNEISEKSEIFDDQFSVERPDGSNFTLKIRSTKLEDSAMYFCASRDTGGIQGYTFGSGTRLTVV.

This sequence joins TRBV30 and TRBJ1-1; no definite D call. V lost 4 bases, J lost 5 bases, and 14 bases lay in between. The CDR3 runs 13 residues. The V gene's germline CDR1 is GTSNPN and CDR2 SVGIG (reference sequence). DNA of the CDR3: TGTGCCTGGACCGCGGCTTGGAGGACTGAAGCTTTCTTT. Its protein product is CAWTAAWRTEAFF.

The chain links TRBV6-5 to TRBJ2-3, with TRBD1 identical over 10 bases. CDR1 and CDR2 (germline): MNHEY, SVGAGI. V trimming: 2 bases; J trimming: 5 bases; junction bases outside the gene matches: 1. The CDR3 length is 14 residues. As DNA, the CDR3 is TGTGCCAGCAGTTACGGGACAGGGGAAGATACGCAGTATTTT. Translated, it gives CASSYGTGEDTQYF.